This T cell receptor (beta chain) was obtained from a study of blood T cell repertoires in COVID-19. Study summary: Researchers got acute and convalescent COVID-19 samples from the United States, Italy and Spain. The cDNA or gDNA used as material had been derived from T cells, B-cell-depleted T cells, or PBMCs.

The authors' processing: Reference gene primers were amplified, and this amplification served to estimate nucleated cell counts. Profiled with immunoSEQ multiplex PCR; TCRdb holds only in-frame clones, not every one. That table supplies the V and J calls and clone size; D and trimming were determined from the DNA. The repertoire includes some 180,000 clones, around 90% of them detected once, and 0.55% to 0.8% sits in the top ten. V was pared by 3 bases and J by 5 bases, with 13 bases between. The CDR3 runs to 14 residues. Germline CDR1 and CDR2: MDHEN and SYDVKM. The material sequenced was peripheral blood. The V gene is TRBV28, the J gene TRBJ1-2; no firm D call. The sequence derives from a man aged 45 to 65 with acute or convalescent COVID-19. CDR3 sequence reads: CASSFSLAGYGYTF. The CDR3 bases are TGTGCCAGCAGTTTTTCGCTCGCCGGTTATGGCTACACCTTC.